This TCR beta chain was documented in a study of T cells in Graves' hyperthyroidism and ophthalmopathy. Template material for amplifying TCR beta CDR3 regions consisted of RNA transcripts. The TCR CDR3 first-round RT-PCR relied on the HTBI primer set. MiXCR, run by TCRdb on the multiplex PCR reads, gives a single entry per CDR3 protein. The sample has some 250,000 distinct CDR3 sequences, just over 14% seen once. When hyperthyroidism was first diagnosed, the blood sample was taken, preceding any ophthalmopathy symptoms. General study findings and limits: With a median lead of roughly 6.2 months before onset, the model predicted ophthalmopathy. Most clonotypes expanded in thyroid above 0.001 were likewise present in blood.

There are many counts of this clonotype. Its antigen is currently unknown. Material: blood. The receptor was isolated from a woman in her 40s with Graves' hyperthyroidism that later progressed to Graves' ophthalmopathy.

In DNA form, the CDR3 reads TGCAGTGCTAGTTCAGGGTCAGAGACCCAGTACTTC. It is translated as CSASSGSETQYF. The V and J genes are TRBV20-1 and TRBJ2-5; D possibly corresponds to TRBD1 (5 bases). V dropped 3 bases and J dropped 4 bases, with 9 bases sitting between them. Germline lookup yields CDR1 DFQATT and CDR2 SNEGSKA (reference sequence). The CDR3 spans 12 residues.